A selection of T cell receptor beta chains follows, all from one sample in a study of patients and donors after allogeneic stem cell transplantation. TCRdb processed the RT-PCR reads anew with MiXCR; each CDR3 protein has one entry. The table shows under 170,000 distinct CDR3 sequences, with about a third occurring only once. The sequencing input was blood, either unsorted or a sorted T cell fraction (not recorded which). Every receptor here comes from a human donor who was either an allogeneic HSCT recipient or a stem cell or donor lymphocyte infusion donor (not recorded which). It is not recorded whose cells these are; they may come from a transplant donor. Each CDR3 is given without its conserved first and last residue.

CDR3	V	J	length
AIQPSSYNSPLH	TRBV10-3	TRBJ1-6	12
ASRSRASYNEQF	TRBV6-2/TRBV6-3	TRBJ2-1	12
SVEPWGNGGMDEQF	TRBV29-1	TRBJ2-1	14
ATSEPRTGLTDTQY	TRBV24-1	TRBJ2-3	14
SAEEPGQNSPLH	TRBV20-1	TRBJ1-6	12
ASSQVYGGSTDTQY	TRBV4-3	TRBJ2-3	14
ASSFTGSRNTEAF	TRBV7-9	TRBJ1-1	13
ASSASMGTGNHLLH	TRBV5-1	TRBJ1-6	14
ASRGGADEQY	TRBV6-2/TRBV6-3	TRBJ2-7	10
ASSLAASGEGYNEQF	TRBV7-2	TRBJ2-1	15
ASSGDRAYEQY	TRBV5-5	TRBJ2-7	11
ASSAAGGIEETQY	TRBV6-5	TRBJ2-5	13
ASSLGGQSLGNALH	TRBV5-5	TRBJ1-6	14